The 12 T cell receptor beta chains in this list originate from one sample, sequenced in a study of T cells after yellow fever vaccination. One entry per CDR3 protein results from TCRdb running MiXCR on the 5' RACE reads. The data contain roughly 400,000 distinct CDR3 sequences, approximately 18% of them singletons. Here the sequenced sample was PBMCs, taken before the yellow fever booster vaccination. All receptors come from a man between 18 and 35 years old who received the YFV17D yellow fever vaccine.

The V and J genes are TRBV12-3 or TRBV12-4 and TRBJ2-2, with 7 bases that match TRBD2. Germline trimming cut 3 bases from V and 6 bases from J; bases unmatched to any gene: 10. The CDR3 runs to 16 residues. The CDR3 loop is CASSFGGSVGPGELFF. In DNA, the CDR3 is TGTGCCAGCAGTTTCGGGGGGAGCGTGGGGCCCGGGGAGCTGTTTTTT.

This clonotype turned up a few times. CDR3 in amino acids: CASSLNPGGTQYF. In DNA, the CDR3 is TGTGCCAGCAGCTTAAATCCAGGAGGTACGCAGTATTTT. This rearrangement joins TRBV7-3 to TRBJ2-3; D may be TRBD2 (5 bases). From germline, CDR1 is SGHTA and CDR2 FQGTGA. There are 13 residues in the CDR3. V dropped 1 base and J dropped 8 bases, with 10 bases sitting between them.

The J gene is TRBJ2-1, the V gene TRBV5-1; 11 positions match TRBD2. V lost 8 bases and J lost 7; bases outside the gene matches: 5. This CDR3 comprises 13 residues. Germline V CDR1 and CDR2: SGHRS, YFSETQ. CDR3 sequence reads: CASSGTSGNEQFF. CDR3 coding DNA: TGCGCCAGTTCCGGGACTAGCGGTAATGAGCAGTTCTTC.

The chain recombines TRBV7-9 with TRBJ1-1, with D maybe TRBD1 (5 bases). V lost 6 bases and J lost 0, with 20 bases in between. The CDR3 has 17 residues. Germline values: CDR1 SEHNR, CDR2 FQNEAQ (reference sequence). CDR3 in amino acids: CASSYGPGRRMNTEAFF. For the CDR3, the DNA is TGTGCCAGCAGTTATGGGCCGGGACGGCGCATGAACACTGAAGCTTTCTTT. Complete variable domain (other parts from reference TRBV7-9 and TRBJ1-1): DTGVSQNPRHKITKRGQNVTFRCDPISEHNRLYWYRQTLGQGPEFLTYFQNEAQLEKSRLLSDRFSAERPKGSFSTLEIQRTEQGDSAMYLCASSYGPGRRMNTEAFFGQGTRLTVV.

This chain uses TRBV4-3 with TRBJ1-2; D might be TRBD1 (6 bases). The V and J ends lost 0 bases and 3 bases respectively, with 17 bases between them. The CDR3 consists of 17 residues. CDR1 is LGHNA and CDR2 is YSLEER in the germline V gene. The CDR3 DNA is TGCGCCAGCAGCCAAGAGCCTCTCAGGGGTAGCGACTATGGCTACACCTTC. It codes for CASSQEPLRGSDYGYTF.

This clonotype was observed many times. This chain joins TRBV6-6 and TRBJ2-5; 8 bases are shared with TRBD2. Germline V CDR1 and CDR2: MNHNY, SVGAGI (reference sequence). After removal of 4 bases from V and 4 bases from J, the junction contained 5 bases not matched to a gene. CDR3 size: 14 residues. In DNA form, the CDR3 reads TGTGCCAGCAGTTTCTCCGGGGGGGCAGAGACCCAGTACTTC. Translating gives CASSFSGGAETQYF.

This clonotype was counted a few times. The chain joins TRBV18 to TRBJ2-7; D remains ambiguous. The CDR3 is made up of 13 amino acids. V dropped 3 bases and J dropped 5 bases, with 11 bases sitting between them. Germline assignment: CDR1 KGHSH and CDR2 LQKENI. The CDR3 loop reads CASSPYRVDEQYF. The CDR3 nucleotides are TGTGCCAGCTCACCCTACCGGGTCGACGAGCAGTACTTC.

This chain uses TRBV5-4 with TRBJ2-1, with 7 bases matching TRBD1. The CDR3 runs 16 residues. Looked up from germline, CDR1 is SGHNT and CDR2 is YYREEE (reference sequence). The J segment lost 8 bases and the V segment lost 1 base, leaving 12 bases of the junction unmatched. The CDR3 DNA sequence: TGTGCCAGCAGCTTGCAGGCCAGGGGGAGTTCCGATGAGCAGTTCTTC. Its protein product is CASSLQARGSSDEQFF.

This clonotype was observed a handful of times. The chain recombines TRBV6-6 with TRBJ1-2, with 8 bases lining up with TRBD1. The germline CDR1 and CDR2 sequences are MNHNY and SVGAGI (reference sequence). Unmatched junction bases numbered 19, after V lost 7 bases and J lost 3 bases. CDR3 length: 18 residues. The CDR3 reads CASTDTWGQGAADYGYTF. CDR3 bases: TGTGCCAGCACTGACACATGGGGTCAGGGGGCGGCGGACTATGGCTACACCTTC.

Ten or more counts support this clonotype. The chain uses TRBV6-2 or TRBV6-3 and TRBJ2-4, with 10 bases aligning to TRBD2. J gave up 5 bases and V 5 bases, and 12 bases lay outside the gene matches. The germline V gene encodes CDR1 MNHEY and CDR2 SVGEGT. The CDR3 is 17 amino acids. CDR3 loop: CASSDPLLAGKENIQYF. For the CDR3, the DNA is TGTGCCAGCAGTGATCCCCTACTAGCGGGGAAAGAAAACATTCAGTACTTC.

This clonotype was detected a few times. The chain combines TRBV5-1 with TRBJ1-1, with a tentative D call TRBD1 (5 bases). The ends were cut back, 6 bases at V and 5 bases at J, with 11 bases in the middle. The length of the CDR3 is 12 residues. The V gene's germline CDR1 is SGHRS and CDR2 YFSETQ. In nucleotides, the CDR3 is TGCGCCAGCAACCGGGACGGGACTGAAGCTTTCTTT. Translated, it gives CASNRDGTEAFF.

This clonotype was observed a few times. V gene TRBV5-1 combines with J gene TRBJ1-5; TRBD1 is a possible D gene (6 bases). The germline gives CDR1 SGHRS, CDR2 YFSETQ. Trimming pared 4 bases from V and 7 bases from J, leaving 18 bases between. The CDR3 is made up of 15 amino acids. The CDR3 coding sequence is TGCGCCAGCAGCGGATCAGGGGACGTCGGCCAGCCCCAGCATTTT. Its translation is CASSGSGDVGQPQHF.